The clone carrying this T cell receptor (beta chain) was observed a few times. The data were obtained in a study of T-cell reconstitution after alpha-beta-depleted transplantation in children. Unique molecular identifiers tagged the TCRbeta library. A single record per CDR3 protein comes from TCRdb applying MiXCR to the PCR reads. The table has 500,000 or so distinct CDR3 sequences, about 30% seen once. The material was PBMCs from the stem cell graft donor, obtained from the stem cell graft. This sequence originates from a human donor who donated a stem cell graft to a child with aplastic anemia.

The CDR3 sequence is CASSSIGQGLYANTQYF. In nucleotides, the CDR3 is TGTGCCAGCAGTTCTATCGGACAGGGTTTATACGCGAATACGCAGTATTTT. J is TRBJ2-3 and V is TRBV12-3 or TRBV12-4; 8 nucleotides align to TRBD1. This CDR3 comprises 17 residues. V lost 4 bases and J lost 7; bases outside the gene matches: 16.